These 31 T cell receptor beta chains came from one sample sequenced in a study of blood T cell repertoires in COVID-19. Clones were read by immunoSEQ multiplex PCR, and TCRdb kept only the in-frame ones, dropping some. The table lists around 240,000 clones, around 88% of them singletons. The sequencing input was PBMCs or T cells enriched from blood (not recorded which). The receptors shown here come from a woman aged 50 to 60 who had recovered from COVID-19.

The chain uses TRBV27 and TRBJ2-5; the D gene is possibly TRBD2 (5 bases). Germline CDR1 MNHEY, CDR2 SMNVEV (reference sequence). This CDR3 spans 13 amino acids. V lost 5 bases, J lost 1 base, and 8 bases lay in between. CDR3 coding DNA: TGTGCCAGCAGTGGAGGCCTCCAAGAGACCCAGTACTTC. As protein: CASSGGLQETQYF.

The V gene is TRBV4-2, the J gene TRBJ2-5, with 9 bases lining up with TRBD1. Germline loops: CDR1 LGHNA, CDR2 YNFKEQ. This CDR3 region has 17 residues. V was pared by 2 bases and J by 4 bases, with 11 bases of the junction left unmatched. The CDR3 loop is CASSQLGPGQGLETQYF. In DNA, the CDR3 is TGTGCCAGCAGCCAATTGGGTCCGGGACAGGGTTTAGAGACCCAGTACTTC.

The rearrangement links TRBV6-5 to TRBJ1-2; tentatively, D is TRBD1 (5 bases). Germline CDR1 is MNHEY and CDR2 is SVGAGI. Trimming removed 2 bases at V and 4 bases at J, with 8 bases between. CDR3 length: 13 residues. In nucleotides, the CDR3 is TGTGCCAGCAGTTACGACAGTGGCTATGGCTACACCTTC. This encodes CASSYDSGYGYTF.

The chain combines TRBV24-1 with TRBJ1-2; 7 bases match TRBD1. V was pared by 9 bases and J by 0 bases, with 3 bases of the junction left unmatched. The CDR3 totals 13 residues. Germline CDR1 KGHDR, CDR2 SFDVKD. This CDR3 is CATGTEANYGYTF. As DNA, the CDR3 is TGTGCCACCGGGACAGAAGCTAACTATGGCTACACCTTC.

CDR3 residues: CATSDLQISRGGIITDTQYF. The CDR3 DNA follows: TGTGCCACCAGTGATTTGCAAATCTCCAGGGGCGGAATTATCACAGATACGCAGTATTTT. The rearrangement joins TRBV24-1 to TRBJ2-3; TRBD1 might be the D (6 bases). This CDR3 is 20 amino acids long. CDR1 KGHDR and CDR2 SFDVKD come from the germline V gene. The V and J ends lost 0 bases and 2 bases respectively, with 23 bases between them.

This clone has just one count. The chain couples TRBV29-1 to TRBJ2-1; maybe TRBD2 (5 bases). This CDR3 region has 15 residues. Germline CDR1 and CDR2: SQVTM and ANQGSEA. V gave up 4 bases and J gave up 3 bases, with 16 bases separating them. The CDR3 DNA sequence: TGCAGCGTTGCAAGCCTAGCTCCTATCTACAATGAGCAGTTCTTC. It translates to CSVASLAPIYNEQFF.

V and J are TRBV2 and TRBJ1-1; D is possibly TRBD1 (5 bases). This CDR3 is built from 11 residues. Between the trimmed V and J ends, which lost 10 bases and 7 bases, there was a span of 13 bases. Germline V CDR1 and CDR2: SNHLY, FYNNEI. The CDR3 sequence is CAILGGIEAFF. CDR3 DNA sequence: TGTGCCATCCTGGGGGGAATTGAAGCTTTCTTT.

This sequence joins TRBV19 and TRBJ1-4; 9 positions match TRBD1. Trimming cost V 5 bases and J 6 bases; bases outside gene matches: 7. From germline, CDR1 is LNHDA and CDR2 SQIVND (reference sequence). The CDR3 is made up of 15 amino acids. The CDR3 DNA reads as TGTGCCAGTAGTCCAGACAGGGGGAAGTATGAAAAACTGTTTTTT. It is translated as CASSPDRGKYEKLFF.

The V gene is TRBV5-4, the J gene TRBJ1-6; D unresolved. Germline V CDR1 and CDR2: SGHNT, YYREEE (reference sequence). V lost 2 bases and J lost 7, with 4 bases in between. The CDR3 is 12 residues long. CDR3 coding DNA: TGTGCCAGCAGCTTTGCGAATTCACCCCTCCACTTT. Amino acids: CASSFANSPLHF.

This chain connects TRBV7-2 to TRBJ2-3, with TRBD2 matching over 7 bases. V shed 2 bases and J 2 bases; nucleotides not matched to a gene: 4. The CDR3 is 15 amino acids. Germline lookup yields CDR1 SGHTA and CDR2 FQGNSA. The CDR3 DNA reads TGTGCCAGCAGCTTAAGTAGCGGGCCCACAGATACGCAGTATTTT. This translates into CASSLSSGPTDTQYF.

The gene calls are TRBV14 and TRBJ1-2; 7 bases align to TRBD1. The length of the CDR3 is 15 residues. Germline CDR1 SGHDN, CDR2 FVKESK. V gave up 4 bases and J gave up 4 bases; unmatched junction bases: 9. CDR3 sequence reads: CASSRTGALIYGYTF. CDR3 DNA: TGTGCCAGCAGCCGGACAGGCGCGTTAATCTATGGCTACACCTTC.

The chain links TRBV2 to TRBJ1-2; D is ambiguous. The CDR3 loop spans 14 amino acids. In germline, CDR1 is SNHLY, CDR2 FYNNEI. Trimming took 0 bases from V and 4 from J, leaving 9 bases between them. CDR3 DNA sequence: TGTGCCAGCAGTGAAGCTCGCAGAATCTATGGCTACACCTTC. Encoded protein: CASSEARRIYGYTF.

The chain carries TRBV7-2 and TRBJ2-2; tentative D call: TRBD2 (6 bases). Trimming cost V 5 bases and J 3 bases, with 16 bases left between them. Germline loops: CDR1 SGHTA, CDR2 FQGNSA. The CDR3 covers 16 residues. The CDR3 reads CASSPPPPGDTGELFF. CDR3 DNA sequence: TGTGCCAGCAGCCCACCCCCCCCGGGGGACACCGGGGAGCTGTTTTTT.

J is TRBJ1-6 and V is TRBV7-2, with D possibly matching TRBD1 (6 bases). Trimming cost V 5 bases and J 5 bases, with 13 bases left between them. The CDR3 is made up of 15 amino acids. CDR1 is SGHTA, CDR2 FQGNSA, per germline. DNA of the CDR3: TGTGCCAGCAGCCACTGGACAGCCAATAATTCACCCCTCCACTTT. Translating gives CASSHWTANNSPLHF.

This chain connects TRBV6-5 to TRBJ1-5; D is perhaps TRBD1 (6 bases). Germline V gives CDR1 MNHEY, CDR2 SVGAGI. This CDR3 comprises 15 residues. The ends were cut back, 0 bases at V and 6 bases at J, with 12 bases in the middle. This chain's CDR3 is CASSYSNRVSQPQHF. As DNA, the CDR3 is TGTGCCAGCAGTTACTCGAACAGGGTGAGTCAGCCCCAGCATTTT.

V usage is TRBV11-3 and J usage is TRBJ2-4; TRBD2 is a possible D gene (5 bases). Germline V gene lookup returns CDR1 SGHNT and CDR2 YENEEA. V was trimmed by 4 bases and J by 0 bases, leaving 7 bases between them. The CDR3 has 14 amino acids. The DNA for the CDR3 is TGTGCCAGCAGCTATCGGGGAGCCAAAAACATTCAGTACTTC. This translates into CASSYRGAKNIQYF. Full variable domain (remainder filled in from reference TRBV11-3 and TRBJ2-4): EAGVVQSPRYKIIEKKQPVAFWCNPISGHNTLYWYLQNLGQGPELLIRYENEEAVDDSQLPKDRFSAERLKGVDSTLKIQPAELGDSAVYLCASSYRGAKNIQYFGAGTRLSVL.

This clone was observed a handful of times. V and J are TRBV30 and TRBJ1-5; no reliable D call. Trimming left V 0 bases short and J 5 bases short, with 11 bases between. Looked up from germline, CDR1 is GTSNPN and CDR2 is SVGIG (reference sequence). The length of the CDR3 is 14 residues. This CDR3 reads CAWSVGGHHQPQHF. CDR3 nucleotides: TGTGCCTGGAGTGTAGGAGGGCACCATCAGCCCCAGCATTTT.

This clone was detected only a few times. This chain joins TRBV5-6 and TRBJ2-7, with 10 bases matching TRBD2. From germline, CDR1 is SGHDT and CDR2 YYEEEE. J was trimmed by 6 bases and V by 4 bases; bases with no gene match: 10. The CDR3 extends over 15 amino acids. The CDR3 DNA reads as TGTGCCAGCAGCCCCCTCAGCGGGAGGGCAGGCGAGCAGTACTTC. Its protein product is CASSPLSGRAGEQYF.

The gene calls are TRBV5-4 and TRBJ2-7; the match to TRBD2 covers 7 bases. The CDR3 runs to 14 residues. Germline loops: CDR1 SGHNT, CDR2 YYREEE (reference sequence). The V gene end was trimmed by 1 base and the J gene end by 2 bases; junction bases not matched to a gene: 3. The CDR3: CASSLRGRAYEQYF. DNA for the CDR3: TGTGCCAGCAGCTTGCGGGGGAGGGCCTACGAGCAGTACTTC. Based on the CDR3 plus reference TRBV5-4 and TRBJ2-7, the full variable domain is ETGVTQSPTHLIKTRGQQVTLRCSSQSGHNTVSWYQQALGQGPQFIFQYYREEENGRGNFPPRFSGLQFPNYSSELNVNALELDDSALYLCASSLRGRAYEQYFGPGTRLTVT.

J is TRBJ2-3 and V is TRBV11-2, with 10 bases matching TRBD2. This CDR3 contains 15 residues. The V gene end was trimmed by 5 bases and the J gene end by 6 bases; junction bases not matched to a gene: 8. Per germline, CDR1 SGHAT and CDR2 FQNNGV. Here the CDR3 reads CASSRQREGSDTQYF. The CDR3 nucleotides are TGTGCCAGCAGCCGACAGCGGGAGGGCTCCGATACGCAGTATTTT.

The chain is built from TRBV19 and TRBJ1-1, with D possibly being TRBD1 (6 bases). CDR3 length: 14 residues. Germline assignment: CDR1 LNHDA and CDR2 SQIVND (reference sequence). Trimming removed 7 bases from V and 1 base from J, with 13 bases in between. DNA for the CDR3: TGTGCCAGTATTATTCACAGGGAGAACACTGAAGCTTTCTTT. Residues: CASIIHRENTEAFF.

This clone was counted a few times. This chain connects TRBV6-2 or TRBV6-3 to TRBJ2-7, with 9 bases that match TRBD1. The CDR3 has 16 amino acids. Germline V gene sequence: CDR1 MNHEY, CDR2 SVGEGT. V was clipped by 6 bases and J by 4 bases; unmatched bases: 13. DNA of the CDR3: TGTGCCAGCAGCCCCTACCAGCCGGGACAGGGATACGAGCAGTACTTC. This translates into CASSPYQPGQGYEQYF.

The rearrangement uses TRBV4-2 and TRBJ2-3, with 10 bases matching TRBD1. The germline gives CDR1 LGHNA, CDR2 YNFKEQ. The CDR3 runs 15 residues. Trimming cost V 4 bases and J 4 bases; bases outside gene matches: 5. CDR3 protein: CASSPGQGDSDTQYF. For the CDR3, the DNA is TGTGCCAGCAGCCCTGGACAGGGGGATTCAGATACGCAGTATTTT.

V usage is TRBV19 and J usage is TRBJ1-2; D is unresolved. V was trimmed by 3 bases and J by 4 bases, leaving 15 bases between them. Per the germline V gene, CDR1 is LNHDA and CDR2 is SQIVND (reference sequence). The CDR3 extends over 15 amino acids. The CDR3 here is CASSIGQSGFYGYTF. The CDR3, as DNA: TGTGCCAGTAGTATCGGGCAGTCGGGATTCTATGGCTACACCTTC.

CDR3 sequence reads: CASSLTGLASEQFF. Written as DNA, the CDR3 is TGTGCCAGCAGCTTAACGGGACTAGCGTCTGAGCAGTTCTTC. The chain recombines TRBV7-3 with TRBJ2-1; 10 nucleotides align to TRBD2. V was clipped by 0 bases and J by 9 bases; unmatched bases: 2. The CDR3 runs to 14 residues. Germline V gene sequence: CDR1 SGHTA, CDR2 FQGTGA.

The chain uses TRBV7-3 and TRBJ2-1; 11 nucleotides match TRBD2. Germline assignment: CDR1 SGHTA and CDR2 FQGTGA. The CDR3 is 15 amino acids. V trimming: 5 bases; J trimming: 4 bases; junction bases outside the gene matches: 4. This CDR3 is CASSLLAGEYNEQFF. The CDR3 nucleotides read TGTGCCAGCAGCCTACTAGCGGGAGAGTACAATGAGCAGTTCTTC.

The chain's CDR3 is CASRDRGGYTF. The CDR3 coding sequence is TGTGCCAGCAGGGACAGGGGAGGCTACACCTTC. This chain joins TRBV9 and TRBJ1-2, with 9 bases that match TRBD1. Germline V gene sequence: CDR1 SGDLS, CDR2 YYNGEE. V was pared by 5 bases and J by 8 bases, with 1 base of the junction left unmatched. This CDR3 has 11 amino acids.

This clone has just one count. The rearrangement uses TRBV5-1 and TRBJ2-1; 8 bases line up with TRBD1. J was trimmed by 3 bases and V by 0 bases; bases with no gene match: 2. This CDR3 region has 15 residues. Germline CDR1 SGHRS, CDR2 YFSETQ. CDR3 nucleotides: TGCGCCAGCAGCTTGGGACAGGGGATCTACAATGAGCAGTTCTTC. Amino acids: CASSLGQGIYNEQFF.

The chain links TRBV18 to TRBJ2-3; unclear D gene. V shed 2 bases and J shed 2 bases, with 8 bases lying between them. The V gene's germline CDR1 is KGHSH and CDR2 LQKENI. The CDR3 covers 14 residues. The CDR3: CASSPATHTDTQYF. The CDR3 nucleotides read TGTGCCAGCTCACCAGCTACCCACACAGATACGCAGTATTTT.

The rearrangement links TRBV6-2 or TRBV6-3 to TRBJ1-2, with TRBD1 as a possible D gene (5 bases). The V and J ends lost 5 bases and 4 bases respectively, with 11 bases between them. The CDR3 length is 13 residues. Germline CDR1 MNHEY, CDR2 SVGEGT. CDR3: CASSDSRAYGYTF. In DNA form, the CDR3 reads TGTGCCAGCAGTGACAGCAGGGCCTATGGCTACACCTTC.

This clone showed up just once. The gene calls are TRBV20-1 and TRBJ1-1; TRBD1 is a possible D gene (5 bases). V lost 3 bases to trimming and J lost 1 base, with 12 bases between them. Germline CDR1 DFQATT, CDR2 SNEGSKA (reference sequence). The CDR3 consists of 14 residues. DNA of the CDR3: TGCAGTGCTAGTAGAGGACAACCGAACACTGAAGCTTTCTTT. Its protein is CSASRGQPNTEAFF.